These 25 T cell receptor beta chains originate from one sample sequenced in a study of vaccination and CD4 T cells after COVID-19. Sequencing of DNA taken from cultured CD4+ T cells relied on the Oncomine TCR Beta short-read assay. MiXCR, run by TCRdb on the PCR reads, gives a single entry per CDR3 protein. The table includes more than 13,000 distinct CDR3 sequences, about a fifth detected once. Antigens of these TCRs are unknown. Treatment described: approximately 9-day PBMC culture with coronavirus spike peptide pools or control peptides (ViraFEST assay). The specimen comprised CD4+ T cells from blood, cultured in vitro, sampled before SARS-CoV-2 vaccination. Receptors originate from a human donor who received a COVID-19 vaccine.

The rearrangement joins TRBV2 to TRBJ1-4, with a weak D call TRBD1 (5 bases). The germline gives CDR1 SNHLY, CDR2 FYNNEI. The V end lost 5 bases, the J end lost 7 bases, and 17 bases lay between the germline ends. This CDR3 is built from 15 residues. CDR3: CASSIGRGETEKLFF. DNA for the CDR3: TGTGCCAGCAGTATTGGTCGGGGGGAAACTGAAAAACTGTTTTTT.

The chain uses TRBV6-5 and TRBJ1-4, with a possible D match to TRBD1 (5 bases). The ends were cut back, 2 bases at V and 2 bases at J, with 9 bases in the middle. CDR1 MNHEY and CDR2 SVGAGI come from the germline V gene. This CDR3 has 15 residues. For the CDR3, the DNA is TGTGCCAGCAGTTACGGGCGGGGGACTAATGAAAAACTGTTTTTT. Translating gives CASSYGRGTNEKLFF.

This clonotype was recorded a few times. The CDR3 DNA is TGTGCCAGCAGGAAATGGTCCAGCAGAGGGGGTAGTAGTGCCACCGGGGAGCTGTTTTTT. This translates into CASRKWSSRGGSSATGELFF. V gene TRBV6-2 or TRBV6-3 combines with J gene TRBJ2-2; D is possibly TRBD1 (6 bases). Per germline, CDR1 MNHEY and CDR2 SVGEGT. This CDR3 spans 20 amino acids. V shed 6 bases and J shed 4 bases, with 30 bases lying between them.

This chain connects TRBV19 to TRBJ2-1; TRBD1 agrees at 7 bases. The V and J ends lost 4 bases and 7 bases, in that order; junction bases with no gene match: 10. CDR1 and CDR2 (germline): LNHDA, SQIVND (reference sequence). CDR3 length: 15 residues. This CDR3 is CASSKETGFRNEQFF. As DNA, the CDR3 is TGTGCCAGTAGTAAGGAGACAGGGTTCAGGAATGAGCAGTTCTTC.

The chain is built from TRBV5-1 and TRBJ1-3; D is ambiguous. The V end was cut by 1 base, the J end by 0 bases, with 8 bases between. The CDR3 sequence is 15 residues long. Germline assignment: CDR1 SGHRS and CDR2 YFSETQ. In DNA form, the CDR3 reads TGCGCCAGCAGCTTGCAACCGACCTCTGGAAACACCATATATTTT. Amino acids: CASSLQPTSGNTIYF.

A word on this clonotype: Since no conserved phenylalanine or tryptophan closes the CDR3, a read error is the likely cause. The chain uses TRBV12-3 or TRBV12-4 and TRBJ2-5, with 12 nucleotides matching TRBD2. Germline trimming cut 3 bases from V and 4 bases from J; bases unmatched to any gene: 3. This CDR3 has 15 residues. CDR3 DNA sequence: TGTGCCAGCAGTTTTGCTAGCGGGGGGGGAGAGACCCAGTACTAC. Its protein product is CASSFASGGGETQYY.

The sample holds a few counts of this clonotype. V and J are TRBV19 and TRBJ2-3, with D unresolved. The CDR3 loop spans 12 amino acids. Trimming left V 3 bases short and J 0 bases short, with 1 base between. In germline, CDR1 is LNHDA, CDR2 SQIVND (reference sequence). The CDR3 region has the DNA TGTGCCAGTAGTATTAGCACAGATACGCAGTATTTT. This translates into CASSISTDTQYF. Combining the CDR3 with reference TRBV19 and TRBJ2-3 gives the whole variable domain DGGITQSPKYLFRKEGQNVTLSCEQNLNHDAMYWYRQDPGQGLRLIYYSQIVNDFQKGDIAEGYSVSREKKESFPLTVTSAQKNPTAFYLCASSISTDTQYFGPGTRLTVL.

The chain employs TRBV6-1 and TRBJ1-2; D gene unclear. V was cut by 7 bases and J by 6 bases, with 15 bases left in between. Germline V CDR1 and CDR2: MNHNS, SASEGT. CDR3 length: 13 residues. The CDR3 nucleotides read TGTGCCAGCACTAACCTTCCGGGCAATGGCTACACCTTC. Protein: CASTNLPGNGYTF.

This clonotype has a handful of counts. The rearrangement joins TRBV20-1 to TRBJ2-3, with 16 bases lining up with TRBD2. The CDR3 loop spans 20 amino acids. The junction had 12 bases not matched to a gene; V was cut back by 3 bases and J by 0 bases. Germline loops: CDR1 DFQATT, CDR2 SNEGSKA (reference sequence). For the CDR3, the DNA is TGCAGTGCTAGGTTACCGGGACTAGCGGGGGGGGTTACTAGCACAGATACGCAGTATTTT. Amino acids: CSARLPGLAGGVTSTDTQYF.

The CDR3 loop is CASSSERRLAGYEQYF. The CDR3 DNA reads TGTGCCAGCTCATCCGAACGTAGACTAGCGGGGTACGAGCAGTACTTC. The chain carries TRBV18 and TRBJ2-7; 11 bases are a match to TRBD2. Looked up from germline, CDR1 is KGHSH and CDR2 is LQKENI. The V and J ends lost 5 bases and 4 bases, in that order; junction bases with no gene match: 10. The CDR3 covers 16 residues.

In its sample, this clonotype was seen once. The CDR3 sequence: CASSPTSGGTEQFF. The CDR3, as DNA: TGTGCCAGCTCACCGACTAGCGGGGGGACTGAGCAGTTCTTC. The chain couples TRBV18 to TRBJ2-1; 13 positions match TRBD2. Germline CDR1 reads KGHSH; CDR2 reads LQKENI. There are 14 residues in the CDR3. V shed 3 bases, J shed 9 bases, and the junction held 2 bases outside the gene matches.

There are a few counts of this clonotype. The V call is TRBV20-1, the J call TRBJ1-2, with D unclear. The CDR3 runs 12 residues. The ends were cut back, 6 bases at V and 2 bases at J, with 10 bases in the middle. CDR1 is DFQATT, CDR2 SNEGSKA, per germline (reference sequence). CDR3 nucleotide sequence: TGCAGTGCCGGGAAGGACAACTATGGCTACACCTTC. As protein: CSAGKDNYGYTF.

This clonotype was seen a few times. The J gene is TRBJ2-1, the V gene TRBV10-1; 10 bases fit TRBD2. The J segment lost 8 bases and the V segment lost 3 bases, leaving 7 bases of the junction unmatched. The CDR3 has 15 residues. Germline CDR1 and CDR2: WNHNN and SYGVQD (reference sequence). CDR3: CASSDPSGGRDEQFF. In DNA form, the CDR3 reads TGCGCCAGCAGTGATCCTAGCGGGGGTAGGGATGAGCAGTTCTTC.

The gene calls are TRBV25-1 and TRBJ2-1; D gene uncertain. CDR1 MGHDK and CDR2 SYGVNS come from the germline V gene. V shed 0 bases and J shed 1 base, with 10 bases lying between them. CDR3 size: 16 residues. CDR3 nucleotides: TGTGCCAGCAGTGAATATCTAGGGCCATCCTACAATGAGCAGTTCTTC. Residues: CASSEYLGPSYNEQFF.

The sample holds a few counts of this clonotype. The rearrangement links TRBV30 to TRBJ2-2; TRBD1 might be the D (6 bases). CDR1 and CDR2 (germline): GTSNPN, SVGIG (reference sequence). The CDR3 spans 16 residues. Trimming left V 0 bases short and J 6 bases short, with 17 bases between. CDR3 residues: CAWSVGQGLVAGELFF. The CDR3 nucleotides are TGTGCCTGGAGTGTAGGGCAGGGGCTCGTGGCCGGGGAGCTGTTTTTT.

The chain has TRBV11-3 and TRBJ2-3, with 8 bases that match TRBD2. The CDR3 contains 16 residues. With V trimmed by 5 bases and J by 4 bases, 11 bases remained unmatched. Germline CDR1 is SGHNT and CDR2 is YENEEA. The CDR3 region is CASSPAGTRRADTQYF. The CDR3 region has the DNA TGTGCCAGCAGCCCAGCGGGGACTAGACGGGCAGATACGCAGTATTTT.

V and J are TRBV30 and TRBJ2-5; TRBD1 matches at 7 bases. Germline loops: CDR1 GTSNPN, CDR2 SVGIG (reference sequence). The trim removed 4 bases at V and 5 bases at J, leaving 13 bases unmatched. CDR3 size: 15 residues. In DNA, the CDR3 is TGTGCCTGGACCAGAGGGACAGATACTCGGGAGACCCAGTACTTC. Amino acids: CAWTRGTDTRETQYF.

V usage is TRBV6-1 and J usage is TRBJ2-4, with 10 bases lining up with TRBD1. V trimming: 5 bases; J trimming: 10 bases; junction bases outside the gene matches: 2. The V gene's germline CDR1 is MNHNS and CDR2 SASEGT. The CDR3 loop spans 12 amino acids. The chain's CDR3 is CASSPDRGIQYF. The CDR3 nucleotides are TGTGCCAGCAGTCCGGACAGGGGGATTCAGTACTTC.

The chain has TRBV7-2 and TRBJ2-5, with 10 nucleotides matching TRBD2. The CDR3 extends over 15 amino acids. Germline V gene lookup returns CDR1 SGHTA and CDR2 FQGNSA. Trimming removed 1 base from V and 5 bases from J; junction bases left unmatched: 4. Written as DNA, the CDR3 is TGTGCCAGCAGCTTAGGGGCTAGCGGGGGCGAGACCCAGTACTTC. Protein sequence: CASSLGASGGETQYF.

The chain is built from TRBV19 and TRBJ2-3; perhaps TRBD1 as D (5 bases). Germline V gives CDR1 LNHDA, CDR2 SQIVND (reference sequence). Trimming shortened V by 3 bases and J by 2 bases, and 15 bases separated the two germline ends. The CDR3 runs 16 residues. CDR3 nucleotides: TGTGCCAGTAGTATCGAACAGGTCGAAAACACAGATACGCAGTATTTT. Encoded protein: CASSIEQVENTDTQYF.

This clonotype is deemed medium-sized. The CDR3 DNA reads TGTGCCAGCACCCTCCGCCTAGACACTGAAGCTTTCTTT. The encoded protein is CASTLRLDTEAFF. The genes are TRBV7-9 and TRBJ1-1; D is uncertain. The CDR3 runs 13 residues. The V and J ends lost 7 bases and 3 bases respectively, with 12 bases between them. CDR1 is SEHNR and CDR2 is FQNEAQ in the germline V gene (reference sequence).

The table lists this clonotype with a few counts. No DNA is shown, since the ends of the CDR3 on it are uncertain; the CDR3 is the one TCRdb lists. The chain combines TRBV19 with TRBJ2-1; the table calls TRBD1, which could not be checked here. CDR1 is LNHDA, CDR2 SQIVND, per germline (reference sequence). The CDR3 totals 15 residues, both ends included. CDR3 sequence reads: CASSTSVGALNEQFF.

CDR3: CASSQAGTGFSNQPQHF. CDR3 DNA sequence: TGTGCCAGCAGCCAAGCCGGGACAGGGTTTAGCAATCAGCCCCAGCATTTT. The rearrangement uses TRBV3-1 and TRBJ1-5; 9 nucleotides align to TRBD1. Trimming removed 1 base from V and 0 bases from J; junction bases left unmatched: 4. CDR1 is LGHDT, CDR2 YNNKEL, per germline (reference sequence). This CDR3 has 17 amino acids.

The gene calls are TRBV30 and TRBJ2-7; D may be TRBD1 (6 bases). Germline V gives CDR1 GTSNPN, CDR2 SVGIG (reference sequence). Trimming removed 0 bases from V and 2 bases from J, with 8 bases in between. The CDR3 extends over 13 amino acids. The CDR3 sequence: CAWSVRDTYEQYF. The CDR3 nucleotides are TGTGCCTGGAGTGTACGGGACACCTACGAGCAGTACTTC.

The V call is TRBV5-1, the J call TRBJ2-2, with TRBD2 matching over 7 bases. This CDR3 region has 15 residues. Germline loops: CDR1 SGHRS, CDR2 YFSETQ. Trimming took 4 bases from V and 3 from J; bases not matched to a gene: 6. For the CDR3, the DNA is TGCGCCAGCAGCCTGGACGGGGGGTACACCGGGGAGCTGTTTTTT. Protein product: CASSLDGGYTGELFF.